A selection of T cell receptor beta chains follows, all from one sample in a study of T cell responses to AZD1222 COVID-19 vaccine. Clones were sequenced by immunoSEQ multiplex PCR, and TCRdb holds only the in-frame ones, with some missing. The top ten hold over 0.95% of the sample, which has some 150,000 clones, 94% seen once. This sample comprised peripheral blood, obtained on day 0 of AZD1222 vaccination. These receptors came from an adult in good health. Each CDR3 is given with its conserved first and last residue. Each record gives: J gene, clone size, V gene, D gene, CDR3 DNA, CDR3 protein. A D gene is named only where the DNA matches it firmly. A clone size is listed for some rows: how often the clone was seen (once, few, many), or a class if it is expanded.

>TRBJ2-2|NA|TRBV2|NA
TGTGCCAGCAGTGTGAAGAGGGAAGGGGAGCTGTTTTTT
CASSVKREGELFF
>TRBJ2-1|NA|TRBV5-4|NA
TGTGCCAGCAGCTTGGTCGGAGTCGAGCAGTTCTTC
CASSLVGVEQFF
>TRBJ2-3|NA|TRBV28|NA
TGTGCCAGCAGTTCCATAGTAAATGCAGATACGCAGTATTTT
CASSSIVNADTQYF
>TRBJ1-3|NA|TRBV6-6|NA
TGTGCCAGCAGACAAACACGGAACACCATATATTTT
CASRQTRNTIYF
>TRBJ1-1|NA|TRBV3-1/TRBV3-2|NA
TGTGCCAGCAGCCAAGAATTCCCTTTATCAATTATGTTACTTGGGCGCACTGAAGCTTTCTTT
CASSQEFPLSIMLLGRTEAFF
>TRBJ1-2|NA|TRBV5-1|NA
TGCGCCAGCAGCTTTACAGGAGCGAGTGGCGGCTACACCTTC
CASSFTGASGGYTF
>TRBJ2-5|NA|TRBV9|TRBD2
TGTGCCAGCAGCCCAGGACTAGCGGGGGGGCAAGAGACCCAGTACTTC
CASSPGLAGGQETQYF
>TRBJ2-6|NA|TRBV5-4|TRBD1
TGTGCCAGCAGCCATAGGACAGGGGGCTCTGGGGCCAACGTCCTGACTTTC
CASSHRTGGSGANVLTF
>TRBJ1-1|NA|TRBV5-8|NA
TGTGCCAGCAGCTCCTTAAAGGGGGGAGCGAGGAACACTGAAGCTTTCTTT
CASSSLKGGARNTEAFF
>TRBJ1-4|NA|TRBV12-5|TRBD1
TGTGCTAGTGGTGACAGGGGATCTGAAAAACTGTTTTTT
CASGDRGSEKLFF
>TRBJ2-5|NA|TRBV2|NA
TGTGCCAGCAGGGCCCAAGAGACCCAGTACTTC
CASRAQETQYF
>TRBJ1-3|NA|TRBV4-3|NA
TGCGCCAGCAGCCAAGGGGCAAGTGGAAACACCATATATTTT
CASSQGASGNTIYF
>TRBJ1-2|NA|TRBV29-1|NA
TGCAGCGTTGGCTTTTTGGTCGACAGAGGTTATGGCTACACCTTC
CSVGFLVDRGYGYTF
>TRBJ1-3|NA|TRBV5-1|NA
TGCGCCAGCAGCTTGGCATTGGAGGGAAGTGCTGGAAACACCATATATTTT
CASSLALEGSAGNTIYF
>TRBJ1-1|NA|TRBV6-5|NA
TGTGCCAGCAGTAAGACACGTAACACTGAAGCTTTCTTT
CASSKTRNTEAFF
>TRBJ2-3|NA|TRBV7-9|NA
TGTGCCAGCAGCTTAGGTATGGCGGGCCTGAACACAGATACGCAGTATTTT
CASSLGMAGLNTDTQYF
>TRBJ2-3|NA|TRBV7-6|TRBD2
TGTGCCAGCAGCTCCCCGGCCCTAGCGGGAGGGCGATCAGATACGCAGTATTTT
CASSSPALAGGRSDTQYF
>TRBJ2-4|NA|TRBV20-1|NA
TGCAGTGCTAGTAGTCAGGTCGGCAAAAACATTCAGTACTTC
CSASSQVGKNIQYF
>TRBJ1-5|NA|TRBV12-5|NA
TGTGCTAGTGCCTCCGGACTTGCGGAGCCCCAGCATTTT
CASASGLAEPQHF
>TRBJ1-1|NA|TRBV14|NA
TGTGCCAGCAGCCAAGTGAGAGGGAGAGCTGAAGCTTTCTTT
CASSQVRGRAEAFF
>TRBJ1-1|few|TRBV6-5|NA
TGTGCCAGCACGTCCCCCGGTTCAGCCAACACTGAAGCTTTCTTT
CASTSPGSANTEAFF
>TRBJ1-5|NA|TRBV12-3/TRBV12-4|NA
TGTGCCAGCAGTTCAGGGGCGTTCCAGCCCCAGCATTTT
CASSSGAFQPQHF
>TRBJ1-6|NA|TRBV6-5|NA
TGTGCCAGCAGTTACTCGGACGGGTATAATTCACCCCTCCACTTT
CASSYSDGYNSPLHF